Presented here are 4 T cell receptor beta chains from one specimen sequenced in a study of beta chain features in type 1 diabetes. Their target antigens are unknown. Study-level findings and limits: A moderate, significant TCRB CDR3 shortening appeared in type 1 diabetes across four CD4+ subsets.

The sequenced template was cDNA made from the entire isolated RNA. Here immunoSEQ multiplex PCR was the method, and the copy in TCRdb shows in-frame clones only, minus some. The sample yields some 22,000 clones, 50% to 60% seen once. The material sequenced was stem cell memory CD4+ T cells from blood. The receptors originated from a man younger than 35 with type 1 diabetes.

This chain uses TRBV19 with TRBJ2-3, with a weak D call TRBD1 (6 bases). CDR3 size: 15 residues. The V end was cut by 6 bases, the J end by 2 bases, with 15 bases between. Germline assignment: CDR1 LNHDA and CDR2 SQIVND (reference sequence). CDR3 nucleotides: TGTGCCAGTAGCCCCACAGGGCTCGTCACAGATACGCAGTATTTT. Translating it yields CASSPTGLVTDTQYF.

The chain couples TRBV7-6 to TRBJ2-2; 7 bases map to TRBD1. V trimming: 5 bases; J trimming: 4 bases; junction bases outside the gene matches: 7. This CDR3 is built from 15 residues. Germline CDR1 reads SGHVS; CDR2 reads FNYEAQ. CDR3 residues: CASSVMGQSTGELFF. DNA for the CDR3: TGTGCCAGCAGCGTAATGGGACAGTCCACCGGGGAGCTGTTTTTT.

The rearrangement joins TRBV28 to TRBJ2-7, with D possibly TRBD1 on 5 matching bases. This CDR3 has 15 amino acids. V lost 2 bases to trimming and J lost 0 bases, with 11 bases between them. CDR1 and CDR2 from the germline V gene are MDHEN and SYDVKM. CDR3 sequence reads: CASSLPHRSSYEQYF. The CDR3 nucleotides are TGTGCCAGCAGTTTACCTCACAGGAGCTCCTACGAGCAGTACTTC. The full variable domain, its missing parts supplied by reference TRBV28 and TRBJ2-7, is DVKVTQSSRYLVKRTGEKVFLECVQDMDHENMFWYRQDPGLGLRLIYFSYDVKMKEKGDIPEGYSVSREKKERFSLILESASTNQTSMYLCASSLPHRSSYEQYFGPGTRLTVT.

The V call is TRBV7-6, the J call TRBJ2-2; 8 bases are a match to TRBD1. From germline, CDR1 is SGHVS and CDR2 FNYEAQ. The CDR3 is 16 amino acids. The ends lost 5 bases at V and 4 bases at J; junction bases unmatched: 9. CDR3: CASSPADRVVTGELFF. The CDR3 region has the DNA TGTGCCAGCAGCCCAGCGGACAGGGTCGTCACCGGGGAGCTGTTTTTT.